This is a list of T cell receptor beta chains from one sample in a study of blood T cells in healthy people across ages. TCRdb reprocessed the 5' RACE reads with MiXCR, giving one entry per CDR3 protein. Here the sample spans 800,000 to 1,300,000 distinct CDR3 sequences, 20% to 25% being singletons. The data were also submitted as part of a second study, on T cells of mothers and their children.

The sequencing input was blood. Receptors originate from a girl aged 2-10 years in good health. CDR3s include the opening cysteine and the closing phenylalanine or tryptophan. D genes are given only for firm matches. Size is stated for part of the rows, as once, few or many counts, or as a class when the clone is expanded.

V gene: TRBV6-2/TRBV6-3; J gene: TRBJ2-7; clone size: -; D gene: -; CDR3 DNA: TGTGCCAGCACTCCAACAATGGGGCTGGGGGATGAGCAGTACTTC; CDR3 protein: CASTPTMGLGDEQYF
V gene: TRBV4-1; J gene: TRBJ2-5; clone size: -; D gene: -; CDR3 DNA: TGCGCCAGCAGCCAAGGGTCATCGGGTCTGGGCGAGACCCAGTACTTC; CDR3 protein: CASSQGSSGLGETQYF
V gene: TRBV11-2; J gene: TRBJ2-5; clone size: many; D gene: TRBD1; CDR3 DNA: TGTGCCAGCAGCTTACTCATGGGACAGGGACAAGAGACCCAGTACTTC; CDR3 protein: CASSLLMGQGQETQYF
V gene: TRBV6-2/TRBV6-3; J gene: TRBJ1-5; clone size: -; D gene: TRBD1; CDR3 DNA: TGTGCCAGCAGTTACTCGAAAGTTACAGGGGCGCAGCCCCAGCATTTT; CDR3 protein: CASSYSKVTGAQPQHF
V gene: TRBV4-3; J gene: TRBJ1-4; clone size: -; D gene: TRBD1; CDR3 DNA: TGCGCCAGCAGCATGGGTGACAGGGAACATGAAAAACTGTTTTTT; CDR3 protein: CASSMGDREHEKLFF
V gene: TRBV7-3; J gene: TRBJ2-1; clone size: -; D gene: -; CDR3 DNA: TGTGCCAGCAGCTTAAATGGAGGCCTTGAGCAGTTCTTC; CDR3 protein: CASSLNGGLEQFF
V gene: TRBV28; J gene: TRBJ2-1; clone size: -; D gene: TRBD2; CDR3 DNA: TGTGCCAGCAGTTTTCAGTCGGGAGGGTACAATGAGCAGTTCTTC; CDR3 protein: CASSFQSGGYNEQFF
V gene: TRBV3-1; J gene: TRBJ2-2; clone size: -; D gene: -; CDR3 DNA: TGTGCCAGCAGCCAAGCGGGGTTTGGCGGGGAGCTGTTTTTT; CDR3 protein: CASSQAGFGGELFF
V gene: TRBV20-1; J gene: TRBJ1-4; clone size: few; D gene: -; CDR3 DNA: TGCAGTGCTAGCAGAACGGACCGCTTTAATGAAAAACTGTTTTTT; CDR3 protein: CSASRTDRFNEKLFF
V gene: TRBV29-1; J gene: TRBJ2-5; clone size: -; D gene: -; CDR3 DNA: TGCAGCGTTGATAGCGCCGGGAAGCCCCAAGAGACCCAGTACTTC; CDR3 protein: CSVDSAGKPQETQYF
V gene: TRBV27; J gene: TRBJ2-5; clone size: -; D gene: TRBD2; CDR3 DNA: TGTGCCAGCAGTGTAGTTTGGTCTAGCGGAGACATTACCCAAGAGACCCAGTACTTC; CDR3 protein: CASSVVWSSGDITQETQYF
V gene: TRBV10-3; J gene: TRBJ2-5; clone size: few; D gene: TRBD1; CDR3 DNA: TGTGCCGCAGGCTCCCGTTCCGGGACAGCACAATTGGCCCAGTACTTC; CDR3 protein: CAAGSRSGTAQLAQYF
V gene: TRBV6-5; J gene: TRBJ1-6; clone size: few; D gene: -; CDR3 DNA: TGTGCTAGCCAACCCAGCTCCTATAATTCACCCCTCCACTTT; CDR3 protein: CASQPSSYNSPLHF
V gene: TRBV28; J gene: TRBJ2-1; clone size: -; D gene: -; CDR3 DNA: TGTGCCAGCAGTTTAGGGGGCAACTTCTACAATGAGCAGTTCTTC; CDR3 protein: CASSLGGNFYNEQFF
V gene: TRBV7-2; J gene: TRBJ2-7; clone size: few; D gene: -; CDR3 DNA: TGTGCCAGCAGCCCGCAGACCTACGAGCAGTACTTC; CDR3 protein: CASSPQTYEQYF
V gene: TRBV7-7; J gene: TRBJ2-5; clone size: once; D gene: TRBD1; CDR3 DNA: TGTGCTAGCAGCCTACGGACAGGGCATCAAGAGACCCAGTACTTC; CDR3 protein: CASSLRTGHQETQYF
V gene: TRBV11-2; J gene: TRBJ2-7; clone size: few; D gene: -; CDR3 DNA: TGTGCCAGCAGTTTCGGGTGGGAGCAGTACTTC; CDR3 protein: CASSFGWEQYF
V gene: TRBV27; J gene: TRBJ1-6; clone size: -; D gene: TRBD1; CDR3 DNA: TGTGCCAGCAGTCCCGGGACAGAAAATTCACCCCTCCACTTT; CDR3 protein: CASSPGTENSPLHF
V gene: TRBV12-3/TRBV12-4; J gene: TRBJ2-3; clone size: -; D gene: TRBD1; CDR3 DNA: TGTGCCAGCAGTGCGACAGGGGTGAGAACAGATACGCAGTATTTT; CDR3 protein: CASSATGVRTDTQYF
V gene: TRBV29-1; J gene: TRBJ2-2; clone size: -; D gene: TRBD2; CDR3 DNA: TGCAGCGTTGTTACTAGCGGGGTAGCGGGCACCGGGGAGCTGTTTTTT; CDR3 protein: CSVVTSGVAGTGELFF
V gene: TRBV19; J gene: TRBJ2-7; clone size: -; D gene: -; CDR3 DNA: TGTGTCAGTAGTCGGGACGAAACCTACGAGCGGTACTTC; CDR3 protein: CVSSRDETYERYF
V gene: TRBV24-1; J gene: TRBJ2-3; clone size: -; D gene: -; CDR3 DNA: TGTGCCACCAAGGGGGGCTTCTCCACAGATACGCAGTATTTT; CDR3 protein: CATKGGFSTDTQYF
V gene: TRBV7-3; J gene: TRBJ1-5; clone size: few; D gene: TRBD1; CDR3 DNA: TGTGCCAGCAGCATAACAGGGGGCGCGGGTCAGCCCCAGCATTTT; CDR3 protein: CASSITGGAGQPQHF
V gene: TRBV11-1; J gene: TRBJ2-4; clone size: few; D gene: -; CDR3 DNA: TGTGCCAGCAGCTCCCTTGACGATTATGGCAAAAACATTCAGTACTTC; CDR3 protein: CASSSLDDYGKNIQYF
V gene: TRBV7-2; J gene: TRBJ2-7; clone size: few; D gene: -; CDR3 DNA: TGTGCCAGCAGCCACGAGGCCCACAGCTCCTACGAGCAGTACTTC; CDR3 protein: CASSHEAHSSYEQYF
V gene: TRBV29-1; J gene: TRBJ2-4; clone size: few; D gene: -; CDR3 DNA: TGCAGCGTTCGAGATTCAGGTGGCTCGGACCTAATTCAGTACTTC; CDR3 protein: CSVRDSGGSDLIQYF
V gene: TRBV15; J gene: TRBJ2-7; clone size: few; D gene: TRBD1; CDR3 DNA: TGTGCCACCAGCAGAGAATATCAGGGGGCCTACGAGCAGTACTTC; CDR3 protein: CATSREYQGAYEQYF
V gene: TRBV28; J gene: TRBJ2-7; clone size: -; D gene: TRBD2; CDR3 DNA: TGTGCGAGCGGGGGCACTTCATACGAGCAGTACTTC; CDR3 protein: CASGGTSYEQYF
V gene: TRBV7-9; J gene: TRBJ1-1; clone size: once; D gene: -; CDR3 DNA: TGTGCCAGCAGCCGACGAGGGGCCAACACTGAAGCTTTCTTT; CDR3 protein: CASSRRGANTEAFF
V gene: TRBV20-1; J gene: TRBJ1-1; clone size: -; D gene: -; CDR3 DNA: TGCAGTGCTGGGGTACGCACTGAAGCTTTCTTT; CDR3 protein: CSAGVRTEAFF
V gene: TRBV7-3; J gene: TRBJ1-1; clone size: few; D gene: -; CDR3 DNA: TGTGCCAGCAGCTTAGGTGTCGGAAAGAACACTGAAGCTTTCTTT; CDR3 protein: CASSLGVGKNTEAFF
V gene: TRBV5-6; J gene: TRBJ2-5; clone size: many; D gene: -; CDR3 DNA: TGTGCCAGCAGCTTGTCGGCAGGGGGGTCGGAGACCCAGTACTTC; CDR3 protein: CASSLSAGGSETQYF
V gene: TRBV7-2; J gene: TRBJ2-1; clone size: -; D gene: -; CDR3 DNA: TGCGCCAGCAGCTTAGCTGACGGGAAACGCTATGAGCAGTTCTTC; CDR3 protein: CASSLADGKRYEQFF
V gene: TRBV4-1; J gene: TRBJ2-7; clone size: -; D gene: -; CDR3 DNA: TGCGCCAGCAGCCAAGAAGGGGCGGTCGAGCAGCACTTC; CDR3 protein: CASSQEGAVEQHF
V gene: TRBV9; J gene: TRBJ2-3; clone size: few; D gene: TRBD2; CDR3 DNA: TGTGCCAGCAGCGTAGTTGGGACTAGAGATACGCAGTATTTT; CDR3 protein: CASSVVGTRDTQYF
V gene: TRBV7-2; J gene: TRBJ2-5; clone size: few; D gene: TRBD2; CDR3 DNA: TGTGCCAGCAGCTTAGGGGGGACTAGCGGTCAAGAGACCCAGTACTTC; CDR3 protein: CASSLGGTSGQETQYF
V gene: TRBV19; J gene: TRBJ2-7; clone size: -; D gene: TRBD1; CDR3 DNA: TGTGCCAGTAGTGAAACAGGGGGCTACTCCTACGAGCAGTACTTC; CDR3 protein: CASSETGGYSYEQYF
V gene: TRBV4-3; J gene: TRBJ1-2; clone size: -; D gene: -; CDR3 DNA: TGCGCCAGCAGCCAACAAAGGGACCCTGGGGGGGGTGGCTACACCTTC; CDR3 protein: CASSQQRDPGGGGYTF
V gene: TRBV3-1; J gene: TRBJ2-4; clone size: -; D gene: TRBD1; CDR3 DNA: TGTGCCAGCAGTCGAAGGACAGGGGGAAACATTCAGTACTTC; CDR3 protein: CASSRRTGGNIQYF
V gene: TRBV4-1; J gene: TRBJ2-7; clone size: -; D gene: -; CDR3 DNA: TGCGCCAGCAGCCAACTATCCGGTGGTTACGAGCAGTACTTC; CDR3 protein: CASSQLSGGYEQYF
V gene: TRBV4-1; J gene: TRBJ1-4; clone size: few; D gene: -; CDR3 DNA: TGCGCCAGCAGCCAAACACAGGGCATGATTGAAAAACTGTTTTTT; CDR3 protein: CASSQTQGMIEKLFF
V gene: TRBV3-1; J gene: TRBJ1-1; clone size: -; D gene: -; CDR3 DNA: TGTGCCAGCAGCCAAGATCCCCCGGGTTTTTACACTGAAGCTTTCTTT; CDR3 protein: CASSQDPPGFYTEAFF
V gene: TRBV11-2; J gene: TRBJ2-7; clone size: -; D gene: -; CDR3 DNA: TGTGCCGGCAGCTTAGCGCGGCCCGAGCAGTACTTC; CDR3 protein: CAGSLARPEQYF
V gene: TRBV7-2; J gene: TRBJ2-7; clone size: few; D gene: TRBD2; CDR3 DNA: TGTGCCAGCAGCTCCGACCCAGCGGGGGAGCAGTACTTC; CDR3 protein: CASSSDPAGEQYF
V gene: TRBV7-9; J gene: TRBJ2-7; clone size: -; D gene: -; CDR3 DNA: TGTGCCAGCAGCCCCCCGGCATCCGCAAAGCAGTACTTC; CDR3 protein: CASSPPASAKQYF
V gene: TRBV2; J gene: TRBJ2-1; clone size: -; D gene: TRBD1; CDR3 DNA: TGTGCAAGAGGGGGACAGGGAAGATACAATGAGCAGTCCTTC; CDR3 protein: CARGGQGRYNEQSF
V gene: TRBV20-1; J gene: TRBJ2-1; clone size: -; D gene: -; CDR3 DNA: TGCAGTGCGCAAACGCCCAGGAGGAACAATGAGCAGTTCTTC; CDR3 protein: CSAQTPRRNNEQFF
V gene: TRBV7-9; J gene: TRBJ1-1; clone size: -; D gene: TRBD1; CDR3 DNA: TGTGCCAGCAGTTCCACAGGGGGCCAGTTTGAAGCTTTCTTT; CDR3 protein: CASSSTGGQFEAFF
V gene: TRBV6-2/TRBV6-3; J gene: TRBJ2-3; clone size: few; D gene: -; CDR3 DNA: TGCGCCAGCAGTTACTCAGGTGCGGGGCTTAGAGGGACAGATACGCAGTATTTT; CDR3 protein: CASSYSGAGLRGTDTQYF
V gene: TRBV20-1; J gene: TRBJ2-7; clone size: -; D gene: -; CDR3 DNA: TGCAGTGCTAGAGATCTCGGCGTATACGAGCAGTACTTC; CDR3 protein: CSARDLGVYEQYF
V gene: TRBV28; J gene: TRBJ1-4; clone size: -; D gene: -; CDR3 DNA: TGTGCCAGCAGTTTTCAACCCCGGGGGGAGGGGGATTATGAAAAACTGTTTTTT; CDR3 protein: CASSFQPRGEGDYEKLFF
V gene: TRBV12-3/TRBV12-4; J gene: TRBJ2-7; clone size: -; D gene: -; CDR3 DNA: TGTGCCAGCAGTCAAGGGCGGGCCGAAGGGGACGAGCAGTACTTC; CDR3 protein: CASSQGRAEGDEQYF
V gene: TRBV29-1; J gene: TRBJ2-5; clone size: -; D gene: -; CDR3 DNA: TGCAGCGTTATCAGTGAGTCGGTTATACGGGACCTTGTCCCCGGGACCCAGTACTTC; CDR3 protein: CSVISESVIRDLVPGTQYF
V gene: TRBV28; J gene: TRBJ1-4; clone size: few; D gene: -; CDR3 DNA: TGTGCCAGCCGGGGGAGGGGTCGGAGCCCAAAACTGTTTTTT; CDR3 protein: CASRGRGRSPKLFF
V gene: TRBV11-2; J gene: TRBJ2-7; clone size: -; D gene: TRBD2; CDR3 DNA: TGTGCCAGCAGCGTCACTAGCGACGAGCAGTACTTC; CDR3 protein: CASSVTSDEQYF
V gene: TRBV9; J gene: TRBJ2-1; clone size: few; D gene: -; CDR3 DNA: TGTGCCAGCAGCCACGGGGCGACGGGCTACAATGAGCAGTTCTTC; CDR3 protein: CASSHGATGYNEQFF
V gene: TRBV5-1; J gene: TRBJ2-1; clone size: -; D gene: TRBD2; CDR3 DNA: TGCGCCAGCAGCTTGGCGAGACTAGCACCGGGAAATGAGCAGTTCTTC; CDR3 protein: CASSLARLAPGNEQFF
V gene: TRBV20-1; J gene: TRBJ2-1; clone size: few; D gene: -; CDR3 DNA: TGCAGTGCGAAAGAAACAGGGAGCTCCTACAATGAGCAGTTCTTC; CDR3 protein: CSAKETGSSYNEQFF
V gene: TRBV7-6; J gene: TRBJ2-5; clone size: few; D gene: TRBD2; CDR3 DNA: TGTGCCAGCAGCTTATTGCCTAGCGGGGGGTCCCTCCAAGAGACCCAGTACTTC; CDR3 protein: CASSLLPSGGSLQETQYF